This T cell receptor (beta chain) was found in a study of patients and donors after allogeneic stem cell transplantation. The CDR3 loop spans 14 amino acids. Germline CDR1 is SGHAT and CDR2 is FQNNGV. Trimming removed 4 bases from V and 0 bases from J, with 10 bases in between. TCRdb re-called the RT-PCR reads through MiXCR, storing one row per CDR3 protein. The top ten clones hold less than 8.5% of a sample with about 400,000 distinct CDR3 sequences, around 15% of them seen once. This clonotype was seen a single time. Sequenced sample: blood, either unsorted or a sorted T cell fraction (not recorded which). This clonotype was sampled from a human donor who was either an allogeneic HSCT recipient or a stem cell or donor lymphocyte infusion donor (not recorded which). It is not recorded whose cells these are; they may come from a transplant donor. The chain combines TRBV11-2 with TRBJ2-7; a weak D match, TRBD2 (6 bases). Here the CDR3 reads CASSSLGGSYEQYF. CDR3 bases: TGTGCCAGCAGCTCTCTGGGGGGCTCCTACGAGCAGTACTTC.